What follows are 12 T cell receptor beta chains derived from one specimen sequenced in a study of blood T cell repertoires in COVID-19. Here immunoSEQ multiplex PCR was the method, and the copy in TCRdb shows in-frame clones only, minus some. The data contain 140,000 to 150,000 clones, 84% of them singletons. The material sequenced was peripheral blood. These receptors were taken from a human donor in a cohort sampled during active COVID-19.

V and J are TRBV27 and TRBJ2-3; TRBD2 matches at 12 bases. Germline-derived CDR1 and CDR2 are MNHEY and SMNVEV (reference sequence). The V gene end was trimmed by 4 bases and the J gene end by 5 bases; junction bases not matched to a gene: 7. The CDR3 loop spans 16 amino acids. This CDR3 is CASSSATSGRRDTQYF. The CDR3 nucleotides are TGTGCCAGCAGTTCAGCGACTAGCGGGAGAAGAGATACGCAGTATTTT.

The rearrangement joins TRBV7-9 to TRBJ2-4; D may be TRBD2 (5 bases). Trimming left V 4 bases short and J 9 bases short, with 10 bases between. This CDR3 has 12 amino acids. CDR1 is SEHNR and CDR2 is FQNEAQ in the germline V gene (reference sequence). CDR3 coding DNA: TGTGCCAGCAGCTCCGAAGGGAGCATTCAGTACTTC. It is translated as CASSSEGSIQYF.

The chain uses TRBV6-5 and TRBJ2-7, with a tentative D call TRBD1 (7 bases). CDR3 length equals 13 residues. V dropped 11 bases and J dropped 6 bases, with 20 bases sitting between them. Germline CDR1 MNHEY, CDR2 SVGAGI. The CDR3 nucleotides read TGTGCCTCAACCTCCTATCAGGGGGGCGAGCAGTACGTC. As protein: CASTSYQGGEQYV.

This chain joins TRBV7-2 and TRBJ1-1, with D possibly being TRBD1 (6 bases). Trimming pared 3 bases from V and 8 bases from J, leaving 10 bases between. The CDR3 has 12 amino acids. Germline CDR1 SGHTA, CDR2 FQGNSA. CDR3 residues: CASSFVDREAFF. The CDR3 nucleotides are TGTGCCAGCAGCTTCGTAGACAGGGAAGCTTTCTTT.

The chain employs TRBV12-3 or TRBV12-4 and TRBJ1-2; a weak D match, TRBD1 (5 bases). V lost 6 bases and J lost 13, with 21 bases in between. The CDR3 spans 13 residues. The CDR3 bases are TGTGCCAGCAGCTCCACACACGTTGGGGCCTCCACCTTC. It is translated as CASSSTHVGASTF.

This clone was detected only once. The CDR3 here is CASSARQGGVEGYTF. The CDR3 DNA reads as TGTGCCAGCAGCGCCCGACAGGGGGGGGTAGAAGGCTACACCTTC. The gene calls are TRBV9 and TRBJ1-2; 9 bases line up with TRBD1. From germline, CDR1 is SGDLS and CDR2 YYNGEE. The trim removed 3 bases at V and 8 bases at J, leaving 11 bases unmatched. The CDR3 runs 15 residues.

J is TRBJ1-2 and V is TRBV7-9; a weak D match, TRBD1 (6 bases). V lost 5 bases, J lost 6 bases, and 13 bases lay in between. CDR3 length: 13 residues. Germline CDR1 and CDR2: SEHNR and FQNEAQ (reference sequence). The CDR3 DNA reads TGTGCCAGCAGCCTGGACAGTGACGATGGCTACACCTTC. This encodes CASSLDSDDGYTF.

This clone was observed once. The chain links TRBV2 to TRBJ1-1, with 9 bases identical to TRBD1. CDR3 size: 15 residues. V shed 6 bases and J 5 bases; nucleotides not matched to a gene: 10. Germline CDR1 SNHLY, CDR2 FYNNEI. This CDR3 is CASRAGTGSFTEAFF. CDR3 sequence (DNA): TGTGCCAGCAGGGCCGGGACAGGGAGTTTTACTGAAGCTTTCTTT.

This chain links TRBV6-1 with TRBJ1-6; TRBD1 is a possible D gene (6 bases). V was pared by 2 bases and J by 7 bases, with 9 bases between. The CDR3 extends over 14 amino acids. CDR1 is MNHNS and CDR2 is SASEGT in the germline V gene. CDR3 sequence reads: CASSEIRGNSPLHF. CDR3 in DNA: TGTGCCAGCAGTGAAATAAGGGGGAATTCACCCCTCCACTTT.

The chain couples TRBV21-1 to TRBJ2-1; TRBD2, the table's D call, was not compared with the DNA. TRBV21-1 is a pseudogene. The CDR3 spans 16 residues. CDR3 coding DNA: TGTGCCAGCCGCCCCGCCGGGACTGCGGTACACAATGAGCAGTTCTTC. Translation gives CASRPAGTAVHNEQFF.

The chain has TRBV19 and TRBJ1-5; D ambiguous. CDR1 LNHDA and CDR2 SQIVND come from the germline V gene (reference sequence). The CDR3 runs to 16 residues. Trimming removed 6 bases at V and 1 base at J, with 16 bases between. CDR3 loop: CASSSAGSWSNQPQHF. The CDR3 DNA follows: TGTGCCAGTAGCTCGGCCGGGTCCTGGAGCAATCAGCCCCAGCATTTT.

This clone was counted once. The CDR3 DNA reads as TGTGCCAGCTCCCCGGAGTACGTC. This sequence encodes CASSPEYV. The rearrangement joins TRBV18 to TRBJ2-7; D unresolved. The CDR3 loop spans 8 amino acids. In germline, CDR1 is KGHSH, CDR2 LQKENI. The V end lost 6 bases, the J end lost 11 bases, and 5 bases lay between the germline ends.